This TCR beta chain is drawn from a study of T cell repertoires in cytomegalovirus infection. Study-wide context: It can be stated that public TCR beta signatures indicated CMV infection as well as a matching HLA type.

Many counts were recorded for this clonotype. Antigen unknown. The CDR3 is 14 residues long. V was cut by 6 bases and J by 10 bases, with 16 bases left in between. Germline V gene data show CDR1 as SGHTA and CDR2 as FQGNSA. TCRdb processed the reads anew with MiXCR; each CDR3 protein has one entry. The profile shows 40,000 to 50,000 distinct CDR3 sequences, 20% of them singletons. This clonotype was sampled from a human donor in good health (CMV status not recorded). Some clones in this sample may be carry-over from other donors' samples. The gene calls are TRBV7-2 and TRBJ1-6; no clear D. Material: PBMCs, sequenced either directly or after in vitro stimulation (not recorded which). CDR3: CASREGNLISPLHF. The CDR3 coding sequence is TGTGCCAGCAGGGAGGGTAATTTAATATCACCCCTCCACTTT.